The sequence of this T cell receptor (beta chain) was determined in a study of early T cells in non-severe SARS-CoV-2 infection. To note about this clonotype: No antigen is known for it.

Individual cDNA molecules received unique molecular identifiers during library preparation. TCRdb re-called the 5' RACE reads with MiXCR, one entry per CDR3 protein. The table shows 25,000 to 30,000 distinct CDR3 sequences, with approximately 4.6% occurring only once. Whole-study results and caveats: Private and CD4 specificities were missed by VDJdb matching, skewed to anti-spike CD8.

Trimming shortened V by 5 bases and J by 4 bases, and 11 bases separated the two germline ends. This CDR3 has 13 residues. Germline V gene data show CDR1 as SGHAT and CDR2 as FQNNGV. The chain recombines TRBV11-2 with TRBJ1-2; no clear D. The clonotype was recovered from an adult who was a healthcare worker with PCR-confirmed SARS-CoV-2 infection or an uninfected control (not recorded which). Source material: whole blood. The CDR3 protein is CASSPSSAYGYTF. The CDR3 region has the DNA TGTGCCAGCAGCCCAAGCTCAGCCTATGGCTACACCTTC.